The entry below describes one T cell receptor (beta chain). Its antigen is still unknown. Per-base qualities were not stored, and no clone one base away is much larger. Other DNA sequences in the sample encode the same CDR3. The CDR3 runs 14 amino acids, cysteine and phenylalanine included. CDR3 DNA is the only sequence kept; it has 42 bases, read in frame from the first base. The germline V end is reduced by 4 bases and the J end by 3 bases; junction bases left unmatched: 2. Looking up the germline V gene yields CDR1 MNHNS and CDR2 SASEGT. The sample belongs to a study of shared clonotypes between healthy human individuals (dated by TCRdb to the early 2020s). Study-wide context: The cohort comprised a couple of women and three men aged 18 to 49 years. Blood TCR repertoires of about five healthy adults were deeply sequenced to estimate repertoire size and the extent of clonotype sharing between individuals. To increase sequencing depth and limit assay-specific biases, different laboratories used diverse techniques to prepare libraries and sequence TCR repertoires. Each donor's leukapheresis produced roughly between roughly 0.85 and 9.5 billion PBMCs. Findings and caveats that apply to the study as a whole: Sampling was restricted to blood, and TCR repertoires in tissue are likely to differ from TCR repertoires in blood. Pairwise subsampling indicated that sequencing depth was expected to affect the degree of clonotype sharing among donors. Because the study included only a small number of donors, the genetic and exposure-history diversity represented was limited.

Donors were healthy HIV-negative adults with no recently reported acute infections or vaccinations. Every donor was a Caucasian adult living in Nashville, Tennessee, USA. For unsorted samples, tens of millions of PBMCs were counted, and genomic DNA was extracted using the QIAamp DNA Blood Mini kit. After blood collection by leukapheresis, PBMCs were isolated using Ficoll-Histopaque density gradient centrifugation and then cryopreserved in the vapor phase of liquid nitrogen. Using the deep immunoSEQ assay, TCR CDR3 regions were amplified from genomic DNA by multiplex PCR. Genomic DNA extracted from each cell subset was distributed evenly over all wells of several immunoSEQ 96-well plates, and each plate served as one replicate. For unsorted PBMC, approximately 0.3 ug of genomic DNA, equivalent to about 30,000 T cell genomes, went into each replicate PCR. Ten immunoSEQ deep assay plates were used to sequence the unsorted PBMC genomic DNA. The purified libraries were quantified using a Qubit 3.0 fluorometer, sized with a Bioanalyzer 2100, and then quantified again using the KAPA Library Quantification kit. Each immunoSEQ 96-well plate was sequenced on its own single-read 150-cycle Illumina NextSeq 550 flow cell. Processing in the source paper ran as follows. The immunoSEQ output contained only junctional sequences without quality scores, so filtering could not match that applied to full-length reads. Sequences were annotated with PyIR, a Python wrapper for IgBLAST v1.9, and V/J genes and CDR3 were assigned using IMGT germline references. Any read was removed if the V/J assignment was weak (E-value above 1e-6), the CDR3 was missing, or the read contained stop codons, out-of-frame junctions, or ambiguous translated residues. A V3J clonotype was defined by an identical inferred V gene, J gene, and CDR3 amino acid sequence. Percentage overlap between repertoires was calculated by dividing the number of shared unique clonotypes by the size of the smaller repertoire. RTK rarefaction, the Chao1 estimator, and Recon v2.1 estimates of unobserved clonotypes were used to assess repertoire richness. TCRdb limited this immuneACCESS table to in-frame rearrangements with V and J called. A share of clones is missing; checked studies link under half to unresolved V genes, and the rest is unexplained. The V and J calls and clone size come from that table; D and trimming were worked out from the DNA. The sample table shows 450,000 to 500,000 clones, and around 80% are seen once. About 12% of the sample is held by the ten biggest clonotypes.

The sequencing input was PBMCs. This TCR was recovered from a woman in her 40s in good health. Some clones in this sample may be carry-over from other donors' samples. The V and J genes are TRBV6-1 and TRBJ2-2, and 7 junctional nucleotides match TRBD1. The encoded CDR3 is CASSAGTDTGELFF. The DNA reads TGTGCCAGCAGTGCCGGGACAGACACCGGGGAGCTGTTTTTT.